These 18 T cell receptor beta chains came from one sample sequenced in a study of T cell responses to AZD1222 COVID-19 vaccine. Produced via immunoSEQ multiplex PCR; TCRdb's table is partial and in-frame only. The table lists tens of thousands of clones, less than 90% of them singletons, with less than 9% in the top ten. Here the sequenced sample was peripheral blood, taken 28 days after the second AZD1222 dose. Source of these receptors: an adult who received the AZD1222 COVID-19 vaccine.

The genes are TRBV19 and TRBJ2-7, with TRBD1 identical over 10 bases. This CDR3 region has 16 residues. Unmatched junction bases numbered 7, after V lost 3 bases and J lost 2 bases. Germline assignment: CDR1 LNHDA and CDR2 SQIVND (reference sequence). This CDR3 reads CASSMSGTGVPYEQYF. As DNA, the CDR3 is TGTGCCAGTAGTATGTCCGGGACAGGGGTCCCCTACGAGCAGTACTTC. The full variable domain, in which reference TRBV19 and TRBJ2-7 provide the parts outside the CDR3, is DGGITQSPKYLFRKEGQNVTLSCEQNLNHDAMYWYRQDPGQGLRLIYYSQIVNDFQKGDIAEGYSVSREKKESFPLTVTSAQKNPTAFYLCASSMSGTGVPYEQYFGPGTRLTVT.

The chain combines TRBV24-1 with TRBJ2-3; D is perhaps TRBD1 (6 bases). Germline V gene sequence: CDR1 KGHDR, CDR2 SFDVKD. The CDR3 length is 15 residues. The V end lost 4 bases, the J end lost 2 bases, and 12 bases lay between the germline ends. The CDR3 nucleotides are TGTGCCACCAGTGACTCGGGACACCTCACAGATACGCAGTATTTT. Protein product: CATSDSGHLTDTQYF.

V gene TRBV19 combines with J gene TRBJ2-3; possible D gene TRBD2, 5 bases. The CDR3 covers 15 residues. Trimming left V 7 bases short and J 2 bases short, with 16 bases between. The germline gives CDR1 LNHDA, CDR2 SQIVND (reference sequence). The CDR3 spells CASTGRDSDTDTQYF. The CDR3 bases are TGTGCCAGTACCGGTCGGGATAGCGACACAGATACGCAGTATTTT.

This clone occurred once. The gene calls are TRBV11-1 and TRBJ2-7; 7 nucleotides line up with TRBD1. The J segment lost 4 bases and the V segment lost 6 bases, leaving 6 bases of the junction unmatched. Germline CDR1 is SGHAT and CDR2 is FQDESV (reference sequence). This CDR3 is 13 amino acids long. The CDR3 here is CASSSGQWYEQYF. The CDR3 nucleotides are TGTGCCAGCAGTTCGGGACAGTGGTACGAGCAGTACTTC.

This clone has just a few counts. The chain carries TRBV24-1 and TRBJ2-1; maybe TRBD2 (6 bases). The CDR3 length is 16 residues. Between the trimmed V and J ends, which lost 2 bases and 7 bases, there was a span of 17 bases. Germline CDR1 and CDR2: KGHDR and SFDVKD. In nucleotides, the CDR3 is TGTGCCACCAGTGATTCATCGGGGGAGTCCAGGAATGAGCAGTTCTTC. Translation gives CATSDSSGESRNEQFF.

This clone was seen once. The chain couples TRBV3-1 (or the pseudogene TRBV3-2) to TRBJ1-2, with 7 bases fitting TRBD1. The V segment lost 6 bases and the J segment 5 bases; nucleotides outside the gene matches: 9. Germline V gives CDR1 LGHDT, CDR2 YNNKEL (reference sequence). The CDR3 runs 14 residues. Here the CDR3 reads CASSPGQARYGYTF. CDR3 in DNA: TGTGCCAGCAGTCCCGGACAGGCGAGATATGGCTACACCTTC.

This clone was counted only a few times. CDR3 amino acids: CASSLGDRGLNEKLFF. The CDR3 DNA sequence: TGCGCCAGCAGCTTGGGGGACAGGGGACTTAATGAAAAACTGTTTTTT. The rearrangement links TRBV5-1 to TRBJ1-4; 10 bases fit TRBD1. Germline V CDR1 and CDR2: SGHRS, YFSETQ. CDR3 length: 16 residues. The V and J ends lost 0 bases and 4 bases, in that order; junction bases with no gene match: 3.

This clone turned up a few times. V gene TRBV7-2 combines with J gene TRBJ2-2; D gene unclear. The V end lost 2 bases, the J end lost 4 bases, and 11 bases lay between the germline ends. CDR1 is SGHTA and CDR2 is FQGNSA in the germline V gene. The CDR3 covers 15 residues. The CDR3 DNA reads as TGTGCCAGCAGCTTAAAGGCAGAACCCACCGGGGAGCTGTTTTTT. Residues: CASSLKAEPTGELFF.

The chain employs TRBV2 and TRBJ1-5, with D perhaps TRBD1 (5 bases). V lost 5 bases and J 0 bases, leaving 5 bases between the germline ends. The CDR3 is 13 residues long. Germline lookup yields CDR1 SNHLY and CDR2 FYNNEI. The CDR3 coding sequence is TGTGCCAGCAGTACAGGTAGCAATCAGCCCCAGCATTTT. Translating gives CASSTGSNQPQHF.

This clone was detected a few times. V gene TRBV19 combines with J gene TRBJ2-7; a possible D gene is TRBD1 (6 bases). V lost 5 bases to trimming and J lost 5 bases, with 19 bases between them. The germline CDR1 and CDR2 sequences are LNHDA and SQIVND (reference sequence). The CDR3 length is 15 residues. The CDR3 DNA reads as TGTGCCAGTAGTCCCTCACAGGGTCCGTTAAACGAGCAGTACTTC. It translates to CASSPSQGPLNEQYF.

The chain joins TRBV24-1 to TRBJ1-2; a possible D gene is TRBD1 (6 bases). CDR3 length equals 14 residues. Germline CDR1 KGHDR, CDR2 SFDVKD. V dropped 4 bases and J dropped 5 bases, with 13 bases sitting between them. CDR3 nucleotides: TGTGCCACCAGTGACCCCGGGACAAAATATGGCTACACCTTC. It specifies CATSDPGTKYGYTF.

CDR3: CASSFPGQGDISYEQYF. In DNA, the CDR3 is TGTGCCAGCAGTTTCCCGGGACAGGGGGACATATCCTACGAGCAGTACTTC. This rearrangement joins TRBV28 to TRBJ2-7; 11 positions match TRBD1. This CDR3 spans 17 amino acids. The junction had 8 bases not matched to a gene; V was cut back by 3 bases and J by 1 base. CDR1 is MDHEN and CDR2 is SYDVKM in the germline V gene.

This clone was counted a few times. V usage is TRBV24-1 and J usage is TRBJ2-7; 7 bases agree with TRBD1. This CDR3 region has 15 residues. The ends lost 2 bases at V and 1 base at J; junction bases unmatched: 4. In germline, CDR1 is KGHDR, CDR2 SFDVKD. Written as DNA, the CDR3 is TGTGCCACCAGTGATTCCGGGACAGCTTCCTACGAGCAGTACTTC. Amino acids: CATSDSGTASYEQYF.

The CDR3, as DNA: TGCAGTGCTATTGCAGATACGCAGTATTTT. Translation gives CSAIADTQYF. The gene calls are TRBV20-1 and TRBJ2-3, with D uncertain. V shed 4 bases and J shed 4 bases, with 3 bases lying between them. Per germline, CDR1 DFQATT and CDR2 SNEGSKA (reference sequence). The CDR3 length is 10 residues.

This chain joins TRBV12-2 and TRBJ2-7; the table's TRBD2 call for D was not verified on the DNA. TRBV12-2 is a pseudogene. This CDR3 spans 15 amino acids. The CDR3 bases are TGTGCAAGTCGCCCGCGGGGGGACAGCTACTACGAGCAGTACTTC. It is translated as CASRPRGDSYYEQYF.

The chain links TRBV6-2 or TRBV6-3 to TRBJ2-2; maybe TRBD2 (6 bases). CDR1 and CDR2 from the germline V gene are MNHEY and SVGEGT. The CDR3 has 15 residues. V was pared by 4 bases and J by 6 bases, with 15 bases between. The CDR3 loop reads CASSSTVERAGELFF. CDR3 nucleotide sequence: TGTGCCAGCAGTTCTACGGTAGAGCGGGCCGGGGAGCTGTTTTTT.

J is TRBJ2-7 and V is TRBV9; no definite D call. Germline CDR1 and CDR2: SGDLS and YYNGEE. V was pared by 2 bases and J by 0 bases, with 12 bases between. This CDR3 has 15 amino acids. CDR3 loop: CASSVSPSSSYEQYF. In DNA, the CDR3 is TGTGCCAGCAGCGTTAGTCCGTCCAGCTCCTACGAGCAGTACTTC.

This clone was seen only a few times. In nucleotides, the CDR3 is TGTGCCAGCAGCTCGTCTGTTGGGACAGACATGAACACCGGGGAGCTGTTTTTT. Protein product: CASSSSVGTDMNTGELFF. The chain recombines TRBV11-3 with TRBJ2-2, with 7 positions matching TRBD1. Germline values: CDR1 SGHNT, CDR2 YENEEA. V lost 4 bases and J lost 1; bases outside the gene matches: 12. The CDR3 has 18 residues.